This TCR beta chain was captured in a study of blood T cell repertoires in COVID-19. In the study overall: Spain, Italy and the United States supplied samples that represented acute and convalescent COVID-19. From T cells, B-cell-depleted T cells, or PBMCs came the material, which was cDNA or gDNA.

The CDR3 is 20 amino acids. Germline CDR1 reads SGHRS; CDR2 reads YFSETQ. Trimming took 0 bases from V and 0 from J; bases not matched to a gene: 15. Authors' data handling: Amplification of reference gene primers was used by the study to estimate nucleated cell counts. TCRdb's table, derived via immunoSEQ multiplex PCR, lists solely in-frame clones and lacks some. Clone size and the V and J calls come from that table; the DNA yielded D and trimming. The profile covers about 200,000 clones, with roughly 80% appearing a single time and around 5.1% taken by the ten largest. This sequence originates from a woman aged 70-85 years with acute or convalescent COVID-19. The chain combines TRBV5-1 with TRBJ2-1; 7 bases are a match to TRBD2. The sequenced sample consisted of peripheral blood. The CDR3 loop reads CASSLAGSSGLPSSYNEQFF. In nucleotides, the CDR3 is TGCGCCAGCAGCTTGGCCGGGTCTAGCGGTCTTCCGAGCTCCTACAATGAGCAGTTCTTC.